This is a list of T cell receptor beta chains from one sample in a study of cytomegalovirus exposure and HLA in healthy donors. This table comes from immunoSEQ multiplex PCR, and its TCRdb copy is limited to in-frame clones, with some not included. The sample comprises approximately 280,000 clones, 70% to 90% of which are singletons, and 0.95% to 1.1% rests with the top ten. Sequenced sample: PBMCs. The source of these receptors is a woman aged 18-29 years in good health and CMV-seronegative. Both conserved end residues are part of each CDR3. The D gene is left open where the match is weak. Not all rows give a size; the values are once, few, many and, for expanded clones, a class.

size,D,J,V,CDR3,DNA
-,TRBD1,TRBJ2-7,TRBV28,CASRGTGDYHEQYF,TGTGCCAGCAGGGGGACAGGGGACTACCACGAGCAGTACTTC
-,-,TRBJ1-5,TRBV2,CASSDYFSSNQPQHF,TGTGCCAGCAGTGATTACTTTTCTAGCAATCAGCCCCAGCATTTT
-,TRBD2,TRBJ2-4,TRBV19,CASHYSRLAGTKNIQYF,TGTGCCAGTCACTATTCCCGGCTAGCGGGAACCAAAAACATTCAGTACTTC
-,-,TRBJ1-1,TRBV5-1,CASSLVGRQGPEAFF,TGCGCCAGCAGCTTGGTAGGCCGGCAGGGGCCTGAAGCTTTCTTT
-,-,TRBJ1-6,TRBV4-1,CASSQDGQALHF,TGCGCCAGCAGCCAAGATGGACAAGCCCTCCACTTT
-,TRBD1,TRBJ1-5,TRBV19,CASSIDRDRRGPRQPQHF,TGTGCCAGTAGTATAGATCGGGACAGAAGGGGGCCCAGGCAGCCCCAGCATTTT
-,-,TRBJ1-1,TRBV5-6,CASSLGTANTEAFF,TGTGCCAGCAGCTTGGGGACAGCGAACACTGAAGCTTTCTTT
-,-,TRBJ1-3,TRBV4-1,CASSQVDSLGHLLGNTIYF,TGCGCCAGCAGCCAAGTCGATTCGCTGGGCCACCTGCTGGGAAACACCATATATTTT
-,-,TRBJ2-1,TRBV2,CASSEDLSSYNEQFF,TGTGCCAGCAGTGAAGACCTTAGCTCCTACAATGAGCAGTTCTTC
-,-,TRBJ2-1,TRBV27,CASSGVLGIEQFF,TGTGCCAGCAGCGGGGTACTAGGGATTGAGCAGTTCTTC
-,TRBD2,TRBJ2-1,TRBV9,CASSVGLAGYNEQFF,TGTGCCAGCAGCGTAGGTCTAGCGGGCTACAATGAGCAGTTCTTC
-,-,TRBJ1-2,TRBV18,CASSPQPSDYGYTF,TGTGCCAGCTCCCCGCAACCGTCGGACTATGGCTACACCTTC
-,-,TRBJ1-2,TRBV7-2,CASSLGGTQGPNYGYTF,TGTGCCAGCAGCTTAGGGGGAACACAGGGACCTAACTATGGCTACACCTTC
once,-,TRBJ1-1,TRBV9,CASSPQTGHTEAFF,TGTGCCAGCAGCCCTCAAACAGGGCACACTGAAGCTTTCTTT
-,TRBD2,TRBJ2-5,TRBV5-4,CASSSGTSGGWRETQYF,TGTGCCAGCAGCTCCGGGACTAGCGGGGGGTGGAGGGAGACCCAGTACTTC
once,-,TRBJ2-7,TRBV4-1,CASSKSGTRYEQYF,TGCGCCAGCAGCAAGAGTGGGACAAGGTACGAGCAGTACTTC
-,-,TRBJ2-7,TRBV27,CASSLSVFGGHYEQYF,TGTGCCAGCAGTTTATCAGTGTTCGGCGGCCACTACGAGCAGTACTTC
-,-,TRBJ2-3,TRBV9,CASSVGGGILSTDTQYF,TGTGCCAGCAGCGTAGGCGGAGGGATCCTTAGCACAGATACGCAGTATTTT
once,TRBD1,TRBJ2-2,TRBV5-1,CASSLDRGRPGELFF,TGCGCCAGCAGCCTTGACAGGGGCAGGCCCGGGGAGCTGTTTTTT
-,TRBD2,TRBJ2-6,TRBV5-1,CASSLVAGLGANVLTF,TGCGCCAGCAGCTTGGTAGCGGGGCTTGGGGCCAACGTCCTGACTTTC
-,-,TRBJ2-7,TRBV5-1,CASSVTGASWEQYF,TGCGCCAGCAGCGTAACGGGAGCGTCTTGGGAGCAGTACTTC
-,TRBD1,TRBJ1-1,TRBV7-8,CASSYPGQGVGGAFF,TGTGCCAGCAGCTACCCGGGACAGGGCGTAGGAGGAGCTTTCTTT
few,TRBD2,TRBJ2-5,TRBV29-1,CSVTGGAHPGTQYF,TGCAGCGTGACGGGGGGAGCCCACCCGGGGACCCAGTACTTC
-,-,TRBJ2-7,TRBV28,CASTPGRGSSYEQYF,TGTGCCAGCACCCCGGGGCGGGGCAGCTCCTACGAGCAGTACTTC
-,-,TRBJ2-7,TRBV7-9,CASSLQGTGSYEQYF,TGTGCCAGCAGCTTACAGGGTACAGGCTCCTACGAGCAGTACTTC
-,TRBD2,TRBJ2-7,TRBV10-3,CAILAGATSYEQYF,TGTGCCATCCTAGCGGGAGCAACCTCCTACGAGCAGTACTTC
-,-,TRBJ1-1,TRBV28,CASSLYRAVLKTEAFF,TGTGCCAGCAGTTTATACAGGGCAGTCCTGAAAACTGAAGCTTTCTTT
-,-,TRBJ1-1,TRBV27,CASSFYEYTEAFF,TGTGCCAGCAGTTTTTATGAGTACACTGAAGCTTTCTTT
-,-,TRBJ2-3,TRBV4-3,CASSQAADTQYF,TGCGCCAGCAGCCAAGCTGCAGATACGCAGTATTTT
-,-,TRBJ1-3,TRBV9,CASSVRQSGNTIYF,TGTGCCAGCAGCGTAAGACAGTCTGGAAACACCATATATTTT
-,TRBD2,TRBJ2-7,TRBV10-1,CASSKTSGAYEQYF,TGCGCCAGCAGCAAGACTAGCGGGGCCTACGAGCAGTACTTC
-,TRBD1,TRBJ2-2,TRBV6-5,CASSHTGGSTGELFF,TGTGCCAGCAGTCACACAGGGGGAAGCACCGGGGAGCTGTTTTTT
-,-,TRBJ2-7,TRBV19,CATRPSAGTYEQYF,TGTGCCACCCGCCCTAGCGCAGGAACCTACGAGCAGTACTTC
-,-,TRBJ1-1,TRBV6-1,CASRTPGTTAFF,TGTGCCAGCAGAACTCCAGGGACTACAGCTTTCTTT
-,-,TRBJ1-1,TRBV28,CASSYQNMNTEAFF,TGTGCCAGCAGTTACCAGAATATGAACACTGAAGCTTTCTTT
-,TRBD1,TRBJ1-5,TRBV5-1,CASSGGAGGDQPQHF,TGCGCCAGCAGCGGGGGCGCAGGGGGCGACCAGCCCCAGCATTTT
once,-,TRBJ1-3,TRBV10-3,CAISGPRGLGNTIYF,TGTGCCATCAGTGGACCGCGGGGGCTAGGAAACACCATATATTTT
few,-,TRBJ1-2,TRBV2,CASRDGYTF,TGTGCCAGCCGGGATGGCTACACCTTC
once,-,TRBJ2-1,TRBV2,CASSIYEQFF,TGTGCCAGCAGTATCTATGAGCAGTTCTTC
-,-,TRBJ2-7,TRBV6-1,CASRSEEGFSYEQYF,TGTGCCAGCAGGAGTGAAGAGGGCTTCTCCTACGAGCAGTACTTC
-,-,TRBJ1-2,TRBV28,CASSLARGTPGYTF,TGTGCCAGCAGTTTGGCCAGGGGCACCCCTGGCTACACCTTC
once,-,TRBJ1-4,TRBV5-8,CASSQGPGREKLFF,TGTGCCAGCAGCCAGGGACCTGGGAGGGAAAAACTGTTTTTT
-,TRBD2,TRBJ2-3,TRBV27,CASSTSTSGGATDTQYF,TGTGCCAGCAGTACATCCACTAGCGGAGGGGCCACAGATACGCAGTATTTT
-,-,TRBJ1-2,TRBV27,CASSFVGGYGYTF,TGTGCCAGCAGCTTTGTGGGGGGGTATGGCTACACCTTC
-,-,TRBJ2-7,TRBV27,CASSLLKGVTEQYF,TGTGCCAGCAGTCTCCTGAAGGGGGTTACCGAGCAGTACTTC
-,-,TRBJ2-7,TRBV20-1,CSASFGYEQYF,TGCAGTGCTAGCTTCGGCTACGAGCAGTACTTC
-,-,TRBJ1-4,TRBV6-1,CASRRLRVTNEKLFF,TGTGCCAGCAGAAGACTCAGGGTAACTAATGAAAAACTGTTTTTT